These 25 T cell receptor beta chains originate from one sample sequenced in a study of identical twins. TCRdb fed the 5' RACE reads into MiXCR, producing one record per CDR3 protein. The sample has roughly 230,000 distinct CDR3 sequences, about 8% seen once. The sample was also reused in another study, on yellow fever vaccine responses in identical twins.

Sequences were obtained from CD8+ T cells sorted from blood. These receptors were obtained from a woman younger than 30 in good health.

There are many counts of this clonotype. V gene TRBV27 combines with J gene TRBJ2-2, with 10 nucleotides matching TRBD1. Germline CDR1 MNHEY, CDR2 SMNVEV (reference sequence). The J segment lost 8 bases and the V segment lost 5 bases, leaving 5 bases of the junction unmatched. This CDR3 has 14 residues. The CDR3 DNA reads as TGTGCCAGCAGTCCAGGACAGGGGGGTGGGGAGCTGTTTTTT. Protein: CASSPGQGGGELFF.

This clonotype has a handful of counts. The chain combines TRBV2 with TRBJ1-1; D unresolved. Germline V gene lookup returns CDR1 SNHLY and CDR2 FYNNEI. V was cut by 7 bases and J by 4 bases, with 10 bases left in between. This CDR3 has 12 amino acids. The CDR3 here is CASKVGGTEAFF. The CDR3 nucleotides read TGTGCCAGCAAGGTAGGAGGCACTGAAGCTTTCTTT.

In this sample, this clonotype turned up a few times. The chain joins TRBV20-1 to TRBJ1-6, with 8 bases lining up with TRBD1. The length of the CDR3 is 13 residues. Germline CDR1 and CDR2: DFQATT and SNEGSKA (reference sequence). The V segment lost 6 bases and the J segment 6 bases; nucleotides outside the gene matches: 4. CDR3 region: CSASDRANSPLHF. The CDR3 DNA is TGCAGTGCCTCGGACAGGGCTAATTCACCCCTCCACTTT.

This clonotype appeared a few times. The J gene is TRBJ2-1, the V gene TRBV28; tentatively, D is TRBD1 (7 bases). The germline V and J ends were trimmed by 5 bases and 5 bases, with 16 bases remaining between them. This CDR3 is built from 15 residues. Germline CDR1 and CDR2: MDHEN and SYDVKM. CDR3: CASSPLAGGHNEQFF. CDR3 DNA: TGTGCCAGCAGTCCCCTGGCAGGGGGGCACAATGAGCAGTTCTTC. The full variable domain, in which reference TRBV28 and TRBJ2-1 provide the parts outside the CDR3, is DVKVTQSSRYLVKRTGEKVFLECVQDMDHENMFWYRQDPGLGLRLIYFSYDVKMKEKGDIPEGYSVSREKKERFSLILESASTNQTSMYLCASSPLAGGHNEQFFGPGTRLTVL.

This clonotype turned up a few times. The chain employs TRBV20-1 and TRBJ2-7, with D perhaps TRBD1 or TRBD2 (5 bases each). The V gene's germline CDR1 is DFQATT and CDR2 SNEGSKA (reference sequence). This CDR3 contains 15 residues. Deletions cut 0 bases from V and 2 bases from J, with 14 bases between. Here the CDR3 reads CSARDWKGSPYEQYF. CDR3 DNA: TGCAGTGCTAGAGATTGGAAGGGGAGTCCCTACGAGCAGTACTTC.

This chain connects TRBV7-9 to TRBJ2-1; 10 nucleotides align to TRBD2. Unmatched junction bases numbered 12, after V lost 3 bases and J lost 10 bases. This CDR3 has 16 residues. The germline CDR1 and CDR2 sequences are SEHNR and FQNEAQ (reference sequence). This CDR3 reads CASSLAPGTSAAEQFF. CDR3 bases: TGTGCCAGCAGCTTGGCCCCCGGGACTAGCGCAGCAGAGCAGTTCTTC.

This clonotype occurred many times. The V call is TRBV11-1, the J call TRBJ2-1; TRBD2 might be the D (6 bases). This CDR3 contains 19 residues. Germline V gene data show CDR1 as SGHAT and CDR2 as FQDESV (reference sequence). Trimming left V 1 base short and J 8 bases short, with 27 bases between. DNA for the CDR3: TGTGCCAGCAGCTTAGTCTTCGACGGTCAGGGACTCGGAAGGGATGAGCAGTTCTTC. This translates into CASSLVFDGQGLGRDEQFF.

This clonotype was counted a few times. This chain connects TRBV6-2 or TRBV6-3 to TRBJ2-7; 10 bases agree with TRBD2. V trimming: 5 bases; J trimming: 0 bases; junction bases outside the gene matches: 4. Germline V lookup: CDR1 MNHEY, CDR2 SVGEGT. CDR3 length: 15 amino acids. The CDR3 region is CASSTPSGSSYEQYF. CDR3 DNA: TGTGCCAGCAGTACACCTAGCGGGAGCTCCTACGAGCAGTACTTC.

This clonotype has a handful of counts. The chain employs TRBV11-2 and TRBJ2-7; D gene unclear. CDR1 SGHAT and CDR2 FQNNGV come from the germline V gene. Trimming cost V 1 base and J 6 bases, with 13 bases left between them. CDR3 size: 14 residues. CDR3 in DNA: TGTGCCAGCAGCTTAGGAGGATGGACGGGCGAGCAGTACTTC. It encodes CASSLGGWTGEQYF. The variable domain in full, with the rest retrieved from reference TRBV11-2 and TRBJ2-7, is EAGVAQSPRYKIIEKRQSVAFWCNPISGHATLYWYQQILGQGPKLLIQFQNNGVVDDSQLPKDRFSAERLKGVDSTLKIQPAKLEDSAVYLCASSLGGWTGEQYFGPGTRLTVT.

In its sample, this clonotype was seen a few times. The chain employs TRBV11-2 and TRBJ1-4; a possible D gene is TRBD1 (5 bases). Germline CDR1 SGHAT, CDR2 FQNNGV. The CDR3 totals 15 residues. Trimming pared 3 bases from V and 3 bases from J, leaving 11 bases between. CDR3 nucleotides: TGTGCCAGCAGCTTGAGGGGTTTTGCTAATGAAAAACTGTTTTTT. Its translation: CASSLRGFANEKLFF.

This clonotype was seen at least ten times. This chain joins TRBV20-1 and TRBJ2-1; the match to TRBD2 covers 13 bases. Germline V gene data show CDR1 as DFQATT and CDR2 as SNEGSKA (reference sequence). This CDR3 comprises 18 residues. Trimming took 1 base from V and 0 from J; bases not matched to a gene: 6. The CDR3, as DNA: TGCAGTGCTAGAGCTGTAGGACTAGCGGGAGACTCCTACAATGAGCAGTTCTTC. Its translation: CSARAVGLAGDSYNEQFF.

This clonotype turned up a few times. The J gene is TRBJ1-1, the V gene TRBV12-3 or TRBV12-4; no clear D. This CDR3 is 14 amino acids long. Trimming shortened V by 4 bases and J by 2 bases, and 11 bases separated the two germline ends. CDR3 nucleotide sequence: TGTGCCAGCAGTTGGATGGGCGGTAACACTGAAGCTTTCTTT. Encoded protein: CASSWMGGNTEAFF.

The rearrangement joins TRBV10-3 to TRBJ1-3; D might be TRBD1 (5 bases). This CDR3 is built from 14 residues. Trimming shortened V by 5 bases and J by 2 bases, and 10 bases separated the two germline ends. Germline CDR1 and CDR2: ENHRY and SYGVKD. CDR3 sequence reads: CAISTGGTGNTIYF. The CDR3 DNA reads TGTGCCATCAGTACAGGCGGAACTGGAAACACCATATATTTT.

The rearrangement links TRBV6-2 or TRBV6-3 to TRBJ2-7; TRBD1 might be the D (5 bases). From germline, CDR1 is MNHEY and CDR2 SVGEGT. The CDR3 runs 16 residues. The V end lost 7 bases, the J end lost 2 bases, and 21 bases lay between the germline ends. In DNA form, the CDR3 reads TGTGCCAGCACCAGCCCCAAAAGGGGCCATGCCTACGAGCAGTACTTC. Its translation: CASTSPKRGHAYEQYF.

V and J are TRBV4-3 and TRBJ2-7; 10 bases line up with TRBD2. Germline CDR1 reads LGHNA; CDR2 reads YSLEER. V trimming: 0 bases; J trimming: 3 bases; junction bases outside the gene matches: 17. The CDR3 runs 20 residues. In DNA, the CDR3 is TGCGCCAGCAGCCAAGATGGCGGCCTAGCGGGAGCAGGTCCCATCTACGAGCAGTACTTC. Its protein is CASSQDGGLAGAGPIYEQYF.

Only a few counts were recorded for this clonotype. DNA of the CDR3: TGTGCCAGCGGAAAAGGCCTGCACACTGAAGCTTTCTTT. Its protein is CASGKGLHTEAFF. The rearrangement links TRBV12-3 or TRBV12-4 to TRBJ1-1, with no clear D. Trimming left V 8 bases short and J 3 bases short, with 13 bases between. This CDR3 comprises 13 residues.

This clonotype was detected a few times. The chain uses TRBV6-2 or TRBV6-3 and TRBJ2-5; 8 nucleotides agree with TRBD2. From germline, CDR1 is MNHEY and CDR2 SVGEGT. With V trimmed by 5 bases and J by 0 bases, 8 bases remained unmatched. This CDR3 spans 16 amino acids. The CDR3, as DNA: TGTGCCAGCAGTATTGGACTAGCAGCCTACCAAGAGACCCAGTACTTC. This translates into CASSIGLAAYQETQYF.

This clonotype was observed a handful of times. The CDR3 DNA follows: TGTGCCACCAGTGATTTGCCGGGGACGCAGGGTGAGCAGTTCTTC. It specifies CATSDLPGTQGEQFF. The rearrangement links TRBV24-1 to TRBJ2-1; possibly TRBD1 or TRBD2 for D (5 bases each). The CDR3 runs 15 residues. Trimming pared 0 bases from V and 9 bases from J, leaving 14 bases between. Germline loops: CDR1 KGHDR, CDR2 SFDVKD.

This clonotype was seen more than once but under ten times. This chain uses TRBV7-8 with TRBJ1-2; TRBD1 aligns across 8 bases. The CDR3 length is 15 residues. Looked up from germline, CDR1 is SGHVS and CDR2 is FQNEAQ. The V segment lost 5 bases and the J segment 4 bases; nucleotides outside the gene matches: 9. Here the CDR3 DNA reads TGTGCCAGCAGCCACGGACAGGGTTTGGGCTATGGCTACACCTTC. Translating it yields CASSHGQGLGYGYTF. Supplemented by reference TRBV7-8 and TRBJ1-2, the full variable domain reads GAGVSQSPRYKVAKRGQDVALRCDPISGHVSLFWYQQALGQGPEFLTYFQNEAQLDKSGLPSDRFFAERPEGSVSTLKIQRTQQEDSAVYLCASSHGQGLGYGYTFGSGTRLTVV.

V usage is TRBV4-1 and J usage is TRBJ2-3; no reliable D call. The CDR3 has 16 residues. V was pared by 0 bases and J by 2 bases, with 12 bases between. Germline V gene data show CDR1 as MGHRA and CDR2 as YSYEKL. The CDR3 nucleotides are TGCGCCAGCAGCCAAGAATCGGCGGATAACACAGATACGCAGTATTTT. This translates into CASSQESADNTDTQYF.

This chain joins TRBV4-1 and TRBJ2-7; D gene unclear. Trimming removed 3 bases at V and 4 bases at J, with 13 bases between. This CDR3 is 14 amino acids long. Germline assignment: CDR1 MGHRA and CDR2 YSYEKL. Here the CDR3 DNA reads TGCGCCAGCAGCCAGGCAGAGGAGTTTTACGAGCAGTACTTC. Amino acid sequence: CASSQAEEFYEQYF.

This clonotype was seen ten or more times. The chain carries TRBV5-5 and TRBJ2-1; D not certain. Trimming pared 4 bases from V and 6 bases from J, leaving 8 bases between. The CDR3 contains 12 residues. CDR1 and CDR2 (germline): SGHKS, YYEKEE (reference sequence). This chain's CDR3 is CASSNTPNEQFF. The CDR3 DNA reads TGTGCCAGCAGCAACACACCCAATGAGCAGTTCTTC.

This chain joins TRBV24-1 and TRBJ1-2; maybe TRBD1 (5 bases). V lost 7 bases to trimming and J lost 5 bases, with 7 bases between them. The germline CDR1 and CDR2 sequences are KGHDR and SFDVKD. The CDR3 has 11 residues. In nucleotides, the CDR3 is TGTGCCACCAGCGACAGTTATGGCTACACCTTC. Its translation is CATSDSYGYTF.

This clonotype turned up a few times. The chain recombines TRBV6-6 with TRBJ2-5, with D uncertain. From germline, CDR1 is MNHNY and CDR2 SVGAGI (reference sequence). The CDR3 consists of 11 residues. V lost 5 bases and J 4 bases, leaving 5 bases between the germline ends. CDR3 residues: CASSTTETQYF. Here the CDR3 DNA reads TGTGCCAGCAGTACTACAGAGACCCAGTACTTC.

This clonotype has ten or more counts. V gene TRBV25-1 combines with J gene TRBJ2-5, with a possible D match to TRBD1 (7 bases). Germline V CDR1 and CDR2: MGHDK, SYGVNS. V lost 10 bases and J lost 5, with 23 bases in between. This CDR3 spans 15 amino acids. The CDR3 nucleotides read TGTGCCACCTCGAAAGAGGAGGGGGCCTGGGAGACCCAGTACTTC. It is translated as CATSKEEGAWETQYF.